This TCR beta chain was sequenced in a study of T cell responses to AZD1222 COVID-19 vaccine. Study conclusions and caveats: A reported finding is that nearly half of spike-specific TCRs target unmutated variant regions. Only 6 or 7 people who got AZD1222 tested seropositive at baseline. Spike-spanning, vaccine-associated CD4 TCRs were dominant at 160-218 and 743-854. Spike-specific TCR breadth and depth both grew after two AZD1222 doses.

Germline V CDR1 and CDR2: LGHNA, YNFKEQ. The CDR3 has 16 amino acids. J was trimmed by 1 base and V by 4 bases; bases with no gene match: 7. As for this clone: No antigen is known for it.

TCRdb keeps only in-frame clones here, not all; method: immunoSEQ multiplex PCR. The sample lists about 130,000 clones, around 90% occurring once. The chain joins TRBV4-2 to TRBJ1-1; TRBD1 matches at 9 bases. The receptor's source is an adult in good health. The material sequenced was peripheral blood, taken on day 0 of AZD1222 vaccination. Here the CDR3 reads CASSPVPGQGNTEAFF. CDR3 DNA: TGTGCCAGCAGCCCCGTCCCGGGACAGGGGAACACTGAAGCTTTCTTT.